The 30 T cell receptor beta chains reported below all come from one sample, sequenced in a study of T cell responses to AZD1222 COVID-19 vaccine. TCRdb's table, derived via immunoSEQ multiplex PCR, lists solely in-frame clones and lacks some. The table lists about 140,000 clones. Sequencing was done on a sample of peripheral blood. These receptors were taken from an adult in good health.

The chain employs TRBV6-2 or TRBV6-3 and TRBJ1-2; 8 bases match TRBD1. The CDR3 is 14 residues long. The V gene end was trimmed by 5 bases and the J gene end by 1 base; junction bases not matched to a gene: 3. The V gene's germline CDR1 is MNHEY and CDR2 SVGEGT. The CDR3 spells CASSRDRFNYGYTF. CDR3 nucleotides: TGTGCCAGCAGTCGGGACAGGTTTAACTATGGCTACACCTTC.

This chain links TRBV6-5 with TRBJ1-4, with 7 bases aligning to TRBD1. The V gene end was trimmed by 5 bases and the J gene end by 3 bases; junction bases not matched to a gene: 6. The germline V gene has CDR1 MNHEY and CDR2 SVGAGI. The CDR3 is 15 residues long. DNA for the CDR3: TGTGCCAGCAGTACGACCGGGACAGCTAATGAAAAACTGTTTTTT. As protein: CASSTTGTANEKLFF.

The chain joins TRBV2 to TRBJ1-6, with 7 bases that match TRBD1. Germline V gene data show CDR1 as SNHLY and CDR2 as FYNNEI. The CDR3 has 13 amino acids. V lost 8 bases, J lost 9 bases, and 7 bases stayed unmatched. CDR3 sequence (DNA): TGTGCCAGCCAGGGGGAAATACGTTCACCCCTCCACTTT. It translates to CASQGEIRSPLHF.

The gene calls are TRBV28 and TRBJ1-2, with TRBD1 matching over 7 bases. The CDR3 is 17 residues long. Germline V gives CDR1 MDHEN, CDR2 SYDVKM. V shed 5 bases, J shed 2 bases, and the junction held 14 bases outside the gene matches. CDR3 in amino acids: CASSQRYHRGMNYGYTF. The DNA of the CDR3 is TGTGCCAGCAGTCAAAGATATCACAGGGGAATGAACTATGGCTACACCTTC.

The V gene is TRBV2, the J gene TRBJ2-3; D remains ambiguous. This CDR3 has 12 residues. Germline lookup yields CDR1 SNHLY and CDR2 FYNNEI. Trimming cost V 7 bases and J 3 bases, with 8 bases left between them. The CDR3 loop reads CASKELTDTQYF. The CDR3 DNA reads TGTGCCAGCAAAGAGCTGACAGATACGCAGTATTTT.

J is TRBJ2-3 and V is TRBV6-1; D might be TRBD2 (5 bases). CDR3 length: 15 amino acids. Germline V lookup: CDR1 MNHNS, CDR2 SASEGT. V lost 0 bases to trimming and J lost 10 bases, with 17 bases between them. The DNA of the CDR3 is TGTGCCAGCAGTGAAGCCATTGGGAGTTATAAATCGCAGTATTTT. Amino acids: CASSEAIGSYKSQYF.

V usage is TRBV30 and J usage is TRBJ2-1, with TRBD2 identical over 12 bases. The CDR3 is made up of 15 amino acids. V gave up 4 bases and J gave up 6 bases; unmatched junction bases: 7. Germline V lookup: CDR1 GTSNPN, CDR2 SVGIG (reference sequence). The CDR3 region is CAWKLAGGQGNEQFF. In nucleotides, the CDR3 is TGTGCCTGGAAGCTAGCGGGGGGGCAGGGCAATGAGCAGTTCTTC.

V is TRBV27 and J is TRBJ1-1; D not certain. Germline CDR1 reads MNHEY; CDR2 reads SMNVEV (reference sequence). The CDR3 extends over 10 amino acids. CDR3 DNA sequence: TGTACGGCCGGGAACACTGAAGCTTTCTTT. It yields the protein CTAGNTEAFF.

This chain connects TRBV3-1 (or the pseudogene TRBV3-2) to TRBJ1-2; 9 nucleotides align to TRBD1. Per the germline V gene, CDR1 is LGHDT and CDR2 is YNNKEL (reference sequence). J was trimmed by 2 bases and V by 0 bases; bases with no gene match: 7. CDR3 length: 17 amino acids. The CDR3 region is CASSQESITGGNYGYTF. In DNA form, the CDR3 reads TGTGCCAGCAGCCAAGAATCAATTACAGGGGGCAACTATGGCTACACCTTC.

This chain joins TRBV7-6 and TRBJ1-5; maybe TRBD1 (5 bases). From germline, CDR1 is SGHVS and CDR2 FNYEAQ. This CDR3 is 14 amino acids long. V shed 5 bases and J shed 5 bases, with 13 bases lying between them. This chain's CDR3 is CASSTGKGHQPQHF. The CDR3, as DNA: TGTGCCAGCAGCACAGGAAAGGGTCATCAGCCCCAGCATTTT.

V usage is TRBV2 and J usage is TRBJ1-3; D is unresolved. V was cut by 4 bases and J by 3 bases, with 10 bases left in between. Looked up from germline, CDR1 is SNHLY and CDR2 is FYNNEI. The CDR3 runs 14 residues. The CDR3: CASSGTAGGNTIYF. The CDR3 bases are TGTGCCAGCAGTGGAACAGCGGGTGGAAACACCATATATTTT. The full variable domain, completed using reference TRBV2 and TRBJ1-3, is EPEVTQTPSHQVTQMGQEVILRCVPISNHLYFYWYRQILGQKVEFLVSFYNNEISEKSEIFDDQFSVERPDGSNFTLKIRSTKLEDSAMYFCASSGTAGGNTIYFGEGSWLTVV.

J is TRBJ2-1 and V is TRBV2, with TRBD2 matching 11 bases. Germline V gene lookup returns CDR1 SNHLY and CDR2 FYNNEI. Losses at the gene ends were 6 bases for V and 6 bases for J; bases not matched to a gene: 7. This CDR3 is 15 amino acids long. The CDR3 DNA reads TGTGCCAGCAGACTAGCGGGGGTATGGCCCAATGAGCAGTTCTTC. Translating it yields CASRLAGVWPNEQFF.

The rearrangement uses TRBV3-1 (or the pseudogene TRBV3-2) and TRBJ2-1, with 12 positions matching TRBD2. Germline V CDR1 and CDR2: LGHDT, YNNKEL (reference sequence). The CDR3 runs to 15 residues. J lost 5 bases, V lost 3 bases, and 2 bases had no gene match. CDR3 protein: CASSHRLAGDNEQFF. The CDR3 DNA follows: TGTGCCAGCAGCCACCGACTAGCGGGGGACAATGAGCAGTTCTTC.

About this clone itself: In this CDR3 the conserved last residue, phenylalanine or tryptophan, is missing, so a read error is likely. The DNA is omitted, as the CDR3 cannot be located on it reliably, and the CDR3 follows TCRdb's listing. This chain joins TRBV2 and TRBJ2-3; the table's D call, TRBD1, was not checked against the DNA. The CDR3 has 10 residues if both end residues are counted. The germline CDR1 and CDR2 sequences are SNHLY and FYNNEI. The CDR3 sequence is CASSVRGTPV.

DNA of the CDR3: TGTGCCAGCAGCTTAGAGGCAGGCTCCTACAATGAGCAGTTCTTC. Protein sequence: CASSLEAGSYNEQFF. The genes are TRBV11-3 and TRBJ2-1; the D is unclear. V was clipped by 0 bases and J by 0 bases, with 6 bases between them. CDR1 and CDR2 (germline): SGHNT, YENEEA. The CDR3 length is 15 residues.

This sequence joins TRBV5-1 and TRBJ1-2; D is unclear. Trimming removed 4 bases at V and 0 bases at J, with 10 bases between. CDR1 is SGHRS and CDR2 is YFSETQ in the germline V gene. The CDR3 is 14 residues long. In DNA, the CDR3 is TGCGCCAGCAGCCCTTCATCCGCTAACTATGGCTACACCTTC. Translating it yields CASSPSSANYGYTF.

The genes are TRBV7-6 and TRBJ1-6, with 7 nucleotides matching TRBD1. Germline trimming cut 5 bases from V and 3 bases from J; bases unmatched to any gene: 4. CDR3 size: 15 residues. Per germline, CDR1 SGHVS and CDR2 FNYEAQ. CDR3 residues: CASSTTGYYNSPLHF. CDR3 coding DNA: TGTGCCAGCAGCACGACAGGGTACTATAATTCACCCCTCCACTTT.

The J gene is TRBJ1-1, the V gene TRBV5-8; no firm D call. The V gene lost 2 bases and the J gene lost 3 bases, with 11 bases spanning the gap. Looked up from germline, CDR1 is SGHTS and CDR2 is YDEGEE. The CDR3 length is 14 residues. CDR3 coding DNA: TGTGCCAGCAGCTTCGCCCCATTATACACTGAAGCTTTCTTT. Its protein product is CASSFAPLYTEAFF.

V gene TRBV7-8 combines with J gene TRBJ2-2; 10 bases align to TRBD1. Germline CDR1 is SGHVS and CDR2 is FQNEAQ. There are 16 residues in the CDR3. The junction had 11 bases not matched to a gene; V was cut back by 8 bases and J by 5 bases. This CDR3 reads CASRITGTGVTGELFF. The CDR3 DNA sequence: TGTGCCAGCCGAATTACGGGGACAGGGGTTACCGGGGAGCTGTTTTTT.

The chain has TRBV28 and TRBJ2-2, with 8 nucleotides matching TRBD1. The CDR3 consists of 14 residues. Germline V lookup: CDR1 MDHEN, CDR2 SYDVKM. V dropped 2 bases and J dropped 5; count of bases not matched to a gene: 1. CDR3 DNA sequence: TGTGCCAGCAGTTTAGACAGGGGAACCGGGGAGCTGTTTTTT. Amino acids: CASSLDRGTGELFF.

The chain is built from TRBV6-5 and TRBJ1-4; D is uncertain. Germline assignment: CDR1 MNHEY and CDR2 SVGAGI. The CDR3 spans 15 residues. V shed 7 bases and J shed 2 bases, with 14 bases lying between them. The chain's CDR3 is CASTSVGMTNEKLFF. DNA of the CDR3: TGTGCCAGCACCAGTGTTGGGATGACTAATGAAAAACTGTTTTTT.

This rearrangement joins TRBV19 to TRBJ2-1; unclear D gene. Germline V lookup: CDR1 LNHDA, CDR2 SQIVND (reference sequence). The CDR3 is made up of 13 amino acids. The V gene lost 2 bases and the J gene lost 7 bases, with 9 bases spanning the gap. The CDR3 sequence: CASSIPTANEQFF. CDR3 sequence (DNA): TGTGCCAGTAGTATACCCACGGCGAATGAGCAGTTCTTC.

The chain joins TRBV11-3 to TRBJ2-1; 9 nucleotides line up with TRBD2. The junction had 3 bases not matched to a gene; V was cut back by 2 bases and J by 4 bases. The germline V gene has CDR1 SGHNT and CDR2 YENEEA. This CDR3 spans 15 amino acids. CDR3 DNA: TGTGCCAGCAGCTTAAATAGCGGGGGTTACAATGAGCAGTTCTTC. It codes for CASSLNSGGYNEQFF.

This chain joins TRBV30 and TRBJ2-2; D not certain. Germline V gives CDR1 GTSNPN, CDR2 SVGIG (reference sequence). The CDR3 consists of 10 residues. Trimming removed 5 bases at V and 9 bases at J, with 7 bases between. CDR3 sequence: CAWGDWELFF. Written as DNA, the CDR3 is TGTGCCTGGGGGGATTGGGAGCTGTTTTTT.

CDR3 amino acids: CASSPSGDADTQYF. CDR3 nucleotides: TGTGCCAGCTCACCAAGCGGGGACGCAGATACGCAGTATTTT. The chain links TRBV18 to TRBJ2-3; TRBD2 aligns across 7 bases. The CDR3 has 14 amino acids. Germline lookup yields CDR1 KGHSH and CDR2 LQKENI. V dropped 2 bases and J dropped 4; count of bases not matched to a gene: 3.

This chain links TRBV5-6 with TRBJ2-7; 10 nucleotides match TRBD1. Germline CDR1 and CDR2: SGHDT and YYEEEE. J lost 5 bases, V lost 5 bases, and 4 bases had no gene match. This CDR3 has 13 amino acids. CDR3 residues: CASRGTGVHEQYF. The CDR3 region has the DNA TGTGCCAGCAGAGGGACAGGGGTCCACGAGCAGTACTTC.

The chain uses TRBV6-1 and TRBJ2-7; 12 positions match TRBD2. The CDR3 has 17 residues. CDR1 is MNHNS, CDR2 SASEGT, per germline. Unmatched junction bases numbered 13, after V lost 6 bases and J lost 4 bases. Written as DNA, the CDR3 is TGTGCCAGCAGCGAACTAGCGGGGGGCTCCTTAGGGTACGAGCAGTACTTC. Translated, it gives CASSELAGGSLGYEQYF.

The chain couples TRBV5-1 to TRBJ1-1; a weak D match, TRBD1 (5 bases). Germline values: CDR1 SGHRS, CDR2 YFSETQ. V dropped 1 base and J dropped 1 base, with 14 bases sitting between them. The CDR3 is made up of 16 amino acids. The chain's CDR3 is CASSLRQGGRNTEAFF. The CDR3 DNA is TGCGCCAGCAGCTTGAGGCAGGGAGGGCGGAACACTGAAGCTTTCTTT.

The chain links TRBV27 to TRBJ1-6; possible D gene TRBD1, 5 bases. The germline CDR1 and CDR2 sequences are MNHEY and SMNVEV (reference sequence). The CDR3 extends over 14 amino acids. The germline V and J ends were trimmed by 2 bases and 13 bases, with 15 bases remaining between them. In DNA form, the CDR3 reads TGTGCCAGCAGTTTAGGGACCGACCTTGCGCCCCTCCACTTT. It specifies CASSLGTDLAPLHF.

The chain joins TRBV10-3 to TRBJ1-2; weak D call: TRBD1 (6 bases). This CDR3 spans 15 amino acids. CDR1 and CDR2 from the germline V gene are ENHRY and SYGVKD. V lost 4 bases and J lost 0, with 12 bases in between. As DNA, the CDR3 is TGTGCCATCAGTGCCACCGGGACACCTAACTATGGCTACACCTTC. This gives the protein CAISATGTPNYGYTF.